This T cell receptor beta chain was sequenced for a study of blood T cell repertoires in COVID-19. In the study overall: The samples span acute and convalescent COVID-19 from the United States, Italy and Spain. Nucleic acid was either cDNA or gDNA, and it came from T cells, B-cell-depleted T cells, or PBMCs.

The CDR3 covers 16 residues. Germline V gene data show CDR1 as MDHEN and CDR2 as SYDVKM. V gave up 5 bases and J gave up 4 bases, with 20 bases separating them. Authors' analysis steps: Estimates of nucleated cell counts were drawn from the amplification of reference gene primers. Using immunoSEQ multiplex PCR, the repertoire was profiled, and TCRdb retains in-frame clones only, with some absent. V and J calls and clone size are given by that table; D and trimming were obtained from the DNA. The table records 150,000 or so clones, approximately 95% of them present only once. Input material: peripheral blood. This chain joins TRBV28 and TRBJ1-2; D perhaps matches TRBD1 (6 bases). The TCR was taken from a woman in her forties or fifties with acute or convalescent COVID-19. The CDR3, as DNA: TGTGCCAGCAGTAAACCTAGCGGGGGCCGAGGCTATGGCTACACCTTC. This gives the protein CASSKPSGGRGYGYTF.